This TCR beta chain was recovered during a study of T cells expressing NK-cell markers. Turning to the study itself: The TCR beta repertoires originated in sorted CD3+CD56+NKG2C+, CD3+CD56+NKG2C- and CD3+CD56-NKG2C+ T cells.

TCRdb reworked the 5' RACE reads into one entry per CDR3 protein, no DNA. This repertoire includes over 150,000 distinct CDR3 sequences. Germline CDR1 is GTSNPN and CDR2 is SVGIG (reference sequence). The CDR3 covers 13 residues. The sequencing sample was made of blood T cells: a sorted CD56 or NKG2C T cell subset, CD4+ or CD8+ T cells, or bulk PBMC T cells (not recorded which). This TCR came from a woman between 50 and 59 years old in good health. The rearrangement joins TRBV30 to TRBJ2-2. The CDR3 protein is CAWRWGNTGELFF.